These 17 T cell receptor beta chains were sequenced from one sample in a study of cytomegalovirus exposure and HLA in healthy donors. This PCR relied on a set of 60 Vbeta primers and 13 Jbeta primers. Some clones are missing from TCRdb's copy, which holds only in-frame ones; the method was immunoSEQ multiplex PCR. The sample carries 130,000 to 150,000 clones, about four fifths recorded once. Sequencing input: PBMCs. These TCRs come from a man aged 40-55 years in good health and CMV-seropositive.

This clone occurred once. V and J are TRBV5-1 and TRBJ2-1; D gene ambiguous. CDR1 and CDR2 from the germline V gene are SGHRS and YFSETQ. Trimming stripped 4 bases from V and 0 bases from J, with 17 bases between. The CDR3 loop spans 17 amino acids. CDR3 region: CASSPRDGLSSYNEQFF. In nucleotides, the CDR3 is TGCGCCAGCAGCCCAAGAGACGGGTTGAGCTCCTACAATGAGCAGTTCTTC.

This clone occurred once. The rearrangement links TRBV9 to TRBJ2-3; weak D call: TRBD1 (6 bases). The CDR3 has 15 amino acids. The V end was cut by 4 bases, the J end by 2 bases, with 14 bases between. Germline V lookup: CDR1 SGDLS, CDR2 YYNGEE. This chain's CDR3 is CASSLQGGDTDTQYF. The CDR3 DNA follows: TGTGCCAGCAGCCTACAGGGTGGGGACACAGATACGCAGTATTTT.

For the CDR3, the DNA is TGCGCCAGCAGCCAAGATGGGGGGTTTGGTATAACTGAAGCTTTCTTT. Protein: CASSQDGGFGITEAFF. The chain joins TRBV4-1 to TRBJ1-1; D possibly corresponds to TRBD1 (5 bases). Germline assignment: CDR1 MGHRA and CDR2 YSYEKL. Between the trimmed V and J ends, which lost 0 bases and 5 bases, there was a span of 16 bases. The CDR3 has 16 residues.

The rearrangement joins TRBV28 to TRBJ2-7; possible D gene TRBD2, 7 bases. V shed 5 bases and J shed 3 bases, with 20 bases lying between them. The CDR3 spans 16 residues. CDR1 and CDR2 from the germline V gene are MDHEN and SYDVKM. The CDR3 loop reads CASSPGGETGFYEQYF. CDR3 nucleotide sequence: TGTGCCAGCAGTCCGGGAGGAGAGACAGGATTCTACGAGCAGTACTTC. Based on the CDR3 plus reference TRBV28 and TRBJ2-7, the full variable domain is DVKVTQSSRYLVKRTGEKVFLECVQDMDHENMFWYRQDPGLGLRLIYFSYDVKMKEKGDIPEGYSVSREKKERFSLILESASTNQTSMYLCASSPGGETGFYEQYFGPGTRLTVT.

The chain carries TRBV7-9 and TRBJ2-4; 7 bases map to TRBD1. The CDR3 covers 14 residues. The germline CDR1 and CDR2 sequences are SEHNR and FQNEAQ (reference sequence). V lost 6 bases to trimming and J lost 1 base; unmatched junction nucleotides: 3. The CDR3 nucleotides read TGTGCCAGCAGTCCACAGGGGGCCAAAAACATTCAGTACTTC. Its translation is CASSPQGAKNIQYF.

The chain employs TRBV2 and TRBJ1-5; possibly TRBD1 for D (6 bases). V was cut by 4 bases and J by 2 bases, with 12 bases left in between. Germline CDR1 is SNHLY and CDR2 is FYNNEI. The CDR3 length is 15 residues. The CDR3 coding sequence is TGTGCCAGCAGTGGACAGGATCTGGGCAATCAGCCCCAGCATTTT. It encodes CASSGQDLGNQPQHF.

The rearrangement uses TRBV29-1 and TRBJ1-4, with a possible D match to TRBD1 (6 bases). CDR3 length: 14 residues. Germline V CDR1 and CDR2: SQVTM, ANQGSEA. Trimming took off 5 bases at V and 2 bases at J, with 12 bases between the two ends. CDR3 protein: CSVHGGLTNEKLFF. DNA of the CDR3: TGCAGCGTTCACGGGGGGCTCACTAATGAAAAACTGTTTTTT.

J is TRBJ2-5 and V is TRBV6-6; tentatively, D is TRBD2 (6 bases). CDR1 and CDR2 from the germline V gene are MNHNY and SVGAGI (reference sequence). The CDR3 runs 13 residues. The V end lost 4 bases, the J end lost 5 bases, and 11 bases lay between the germline ends. CDR3 amino acids: CASSLRLGETQYF. In DNA form, the CDR3 reads TGTGCCAGCAGTTTAAGACTAGGGGAGACCCAGTACTTC.

This clone was counted only a few times. V is TRBV6-6 and J is TRBJ2-3; 9 bases match TRBD1. The CDR3 covers 16 residues. CDR1 and CDR2 (germline): MNHNY, SVGAGI (reference sequence). The V segment lost 2 bases and the J segment 3 bases; nucleotides outside the gene matches: 6. Here the CDR3 DNA reads TGTGCCAGCAGTTACCGACAGGGGGTAAAGACAGATACGCAGTATTTT. Translation gives CASSYRQGVKTDTQYF.

The chain uses TRBV11-2 and TRBJ1-3, with unresolved D. V shed 0 bases and J shed 0 bases, with 6 bases lying between them. Germline-derived CDR1 and CDR2 are SGHAT and FQNNGV. There are 15 residues in the CDR3. The CDR3 DNA sequence: TGTGCCAGCAGCTTAGAGAGAATCTCTGGAAACACCATATATTTT. Translating gives CASSLERISGNTIYF.

The chain uses TRBV5-4 and TRBJ2-5, with D tentatively TRBD1 (6 bases). The CDR3 has 13 amino acids. Deletions cut 4 bases from V and 5 bases from J, with 12 bases between. Germline V gene lookup returns CDR1 SGHNT and CDR2 YYREEE (reference sequence). The CDR3 loop is CASSLWTAETQYF. In nucleotides, the CDR3 is TGTGCCAGCAGCCTATGGACAGCGGAGACCCAGTACTTC.

The rearrangement links TRBV7-2 to TRBJ2-3; 11 bases match TRBD1. CDR1 is SGHTA, CDR2 FQGNSA, per germline. The trim removed 4 bases at V and 6 bases at J, leaving 12 bases unmatched. The CDR3 has 17 amino acids. In DNA, the CDR3 is TGTGCCAGCAGCTCAAAACTTGAGGACAGGGGGCTGGATACGCAGTATTTT. Protein product: CASSSKLEDRGLDTQYF.

The chain couples TRBV2 to TRBJ1-6, with a possible D match to TRBD1 (5 bases). V was cut by 6 bases and J by 7 bases, with 16 bases left in between. The CDR3 consists of 15 residues. Germline values: CDR1 SNHLY, CDR2 FYNNEI. For the CDR3, the DNA is TGTGCCAGCAGGGGCAGGGTTTCCCCAAATTCACCCCTCCACTTT. The encoded protein is CASRGRVSPNSPLHF.

The gene calls are TRBV6-5 and TRBJ1-4; TRBD1 matches at 8 bases. Per the germline V gene, CDR1 is MNHEY and CDR2 is SVGAGI. The CDR3 length is 15 residues. V dropped 4 bases and J dropped 7; count of bases not matched to a gene: 8. The CDR3 DNA sequence: TGTGCCAGCAGTTTCCTGCAGGGGGCGAGTGAAAAACTGTTTTTT. Amino acid sequence: CASSFLQGASEKLFF.

V usage is TRBV7-2 and J usage is TRBJ1-1, with 8 positions matching TRBD1. CDR1 SGHTA and CDR2 FQGNSA come from the germline V gene. The CDR3 is made up of 11 amino acids. V lost 11 bases to trimming and J lost 4 bases; unmatched junction nucleotides: 3. In DNA form, the CDR3 reads TGTGCCCAGGGGGCGGGCACTGAAGCTTTCTTT. This codes for CAQGAGTEAFF.

The chain employs TRBV19 and TRBJ2-7; D remains unclear. This CDR3 is 14 amino acids long. Trimming shortened V by 3 bases and J by 1 base, and 10 bases separated the two germline ends. The germline V gene has CDR1 LNHDA and CDR2 SQIVND (reference sequence). The CDR3 region is CASSIGLASYEQYF. In DNA form, the CDR3 reads TGTGCCAGTAGTATTGGATTAGCTTCCTACGAGCAGTACTTC.

This chain connects TRBV4-1 to TRBJ2-7; 8 bases fit TRBD1. This CDR3 is 14 amino acids long. The ends lost 4 bases at V and 7 bases at J; junction bases unmatched: 9. Germline-derived CDR1 and CDR2 are MGHRA and YSYEKL. The CDR3 nucleotides are TGCGCCAGCAGCCCGTGGACAGGGCTTGTGGAGCAGTACTTC. Translating it yields CASSPWTGLVEQYF.